Below, 20 T cell receptor beta chains from the same sample are listed, as sequenced in a study of cytomegalovirus exposure and HLA in healthy donors. PCR primers comprised 60 Vbeta and 13 Jbeta primers. Clones were read by immunoSEQ multiplex PCR, and TCRdb kept only the in-frame ones, dropping some. The table records 85,000 to 130,000 clones, over 75% of them present only once. Sequenced sample: PBMCs. These TCRs come from a man aged 55 to 70 in good health and CMV-seronegative.

The rearrangement joins TRBV19 to TRBJ1-5, with 7 bases matching TRBD1. This CDR3 comprises 15 residues. Trimming at V came to 4 bases and at J to 4 bases, leaving 7 bases not matched to a gene. Germline V gene lookup returns CDR1 LNHDA and CDR2 SQIVND (reference sequence). The CDR3 nucleotides are TGTGCCAGTAGTAAAGAGACAGGGCTGAATCAGCCCCAGCATTTT. Its translation: CASSKETGLNQPQHF. The full variable domain, rest sourced from reference TRBV19 and TRBJ1-5, is DGGITQSPKYLFRKEGQNVTLSCEQNLNHDAMYWYRQDPGQGLRLIYYSQIVNDFQKGDIAEGYSVSREKKESFPLTVTSAQKNPTAFYLCASSKETGLNQPQHFGDGTRLSIL.

The V and J genes are TRBV15 and TRBJ2-2; perhaps TRBD2 as D (6 bases). In germline, CDR1 is LNHNV, CDR2 YYDKDF (reference sequence). The CDR3 is 14 residues long. Deletions cut 6 bases from V and 5 bases from J, with 13 bases between. The CDR3 region has the DNA TGTGCCACCAGAGGCAGGGAGGAGACCGGGGAGCTGTTTTTT. It is translated as CATRGREETGELFF.

V usage is TRBV7-2 and J usage is TRBJ2-5; 7 nucleotides line up with TRBD1. The DNA matches TRBJ2-7 better at its end, which makes the J call doubtful. This CDR3 has 18 amino acids. Germline CDR1 and CDR2: SGHTA and FQGNSA. The CDR3 is CASSLAHKANRGAYEQYF. The CDR3 coding sequence is TGTGCCAGCAGCTTAGCGCACAAGGCGAACAGGGGTGCCTACGAGCAGTACTTC.

The chain links TRBV25-1 to TRBJ2-3, with D possibly being TRBD1 (5 bases). CDR1 and CDR2 (germline): MGHDK, SYGVNS. Deletions cut 2 bases from V and 3 bases from J, with 12 bases between. The CDR3 has 15 amino acids. CDR3 residues: CASSEGQGSTDTQYF. The CDR3 DNA reads as TGTGCCAGCAGTGAAGGGCAGGGATCAACAGATACGCAGTATTTT.

The chain carries TRBV2 and TRBJ2-3; 10 bases map to TRBD2. The germline V gene has CDR1 SNHLY and CDR2 FYNNEI. The CDR3 is 15 amino acids. The J segment lost 5 bases and the V segment lost 6 bases, leaving 8 bases of the junction unmatched. The CDR3 is CASRVLAGAGDTQYF. CDR3 DNA: TGTGCCAGCAGGGTCCTAGCGGGGGCGGGAGATACGCAGTATTTT.

The V and J genes are TRBV28 and TRBJ1-1; D uncertain. Trimming cost V 9 bases and J 0 bases, with 8 bases left between them. The CDR3 covers 12 residues. CDR1 and CDR2 (germline): MDHEN, SYDVKM. The CDR3 nucleotides read TGTGCCAGTCACAGCCTGAACACTGAAGCTTTCTTT. It codes for CASHSLNTEAFF.

This chain links TRBV7-3 with TRBJ2-3; TRBD2 matches 9 bases. Trimming removed 5 bases from V and 1 base from J; junction bases left unmatched: 4. This CDR3 comprises 15 residues. CDR1 is SGHTA, CDR2 FQGTGA, per germline. This chain's CDR3 is CASSTQRGGTDTQYF. The CDR3 DNA reads as TGTGCCAGCAGCACACAGCGGGGGGGCACAGATACGCAGTATTTT.

This clone was detected a few times. V is TRBV6-6 and J is TRBJ1-6, with TRBD1 matching over 9 bases. The V gene's germline CDR1 is MNHNY and CDR2 SVGAGI (reference sequence). The ends lost 4 bases at V and 7 bases at J; junction bases unmatched: 5. The CDR3 covers 15 residues. The CDR3 DNA sequence: TGTGCCAGCAGTTCGTGGACAGGGGCCAATTCACCCCTCCACTTT. Translation: CASSSWTGANSPLHF.

V usage is TRBV9 and J usage is TRBJ1-1; the match to TRBD1 covers 8 bases. Germline CDR1 SGDLS, CDR2 YYNGEE. V lost 3 bases and J lost 7; bases outside the gene matches: 8. This CDR3 has 14 residues. This chain's CDR3 is CASSAYRGVGEAFF. DNA of the CDR3: TGTGCCAGCAGCGCTTACAGGGGGGTAGGTGAAGCTTTCTTT.

The chain is built from TRBV6-1 and TRBJ2-3, with TRBD2 as a possible D gene (5 bases). The CDR3 is 14 amino acids. V lost 5 bases, J lost 2 bases, and 11 bases lay in between. Germline values: CDR1 MNHNS, CDR2 SASEGT. DNA for the CDR3: TGTGCCAGCAGTACTAGGATTTTCACAGATACGCAGTATTTT. Translation: CASSTRIFTDTQYF.

V is TRBV7-7 and J is TRBJ2-2; D is unclear. Deletions cut 3 bases from V and 6 bases from J, with 8 bases between. Looked up from germline, CDR1 is SSHAT and CDR2 is FNYEAQ (reference sequence). This CDR3 has 13 residues. This CDR3 reads CASSLSLPGELFF. In nucleotides, the CDR3 is TGTGCCAGCAGCTTGAGTCTGCCCGGGGAGCTGTTTTTT. The variable domain in full, with the rest retrieved from reference TRBV7-7 and TRBJ2-2, is GAGVSQSPRYKVTKRGQDVTLRCDPISSHATLYWYQQALGQGPEFLTYFNYEAQPDKSGLPSDRFSAERPEGSISTLTIQRTEQRDSAMYRCASSLSLPGELFFGEGSRLTVL.

This rearrangement joins TRBV4-2 to TRBJ1-2; D gene unclear. This CDR3 has 14 amino acids. V was trimmed by 4 bases and J by 4 bases, leaving 13 bases between them. The germline V gene has CDR1 LGHNA and CDR2 YNFKEQ. For the CDR3, the DNA is TGTGCCAGCAGCCCAGATGGGGAGGGCTATGGCTACACCTTC. Its translation: CASSPDGEGYGYTF.

This clone was detected once. The CDR3 coding sequence is TGTGCCAGCAGCAAAGGGGGCCCCCTGAACACTGAAGCTTTCTTT. Translated, it gives CASSKGGPLNTEAFF. J is TRBJ1-1 and V is TRBV5-4, with 7 bases that match TRBD1. V trimming: 4 bases; J trimming: 0 bases; junction bases outside the gene matches: 6. From germline, CDR1 is SGHNT and CDR2 YYREEE (reference sequence). This CDR3 is 15 amino acids long.

This chain links TRBV4-1 with TRBJ1-3; possibly TRBD1 for D (5 bases). Per the germline V gene, CDR1 is MGHRA and CDR2 is YSYEKL. This CDR3 is 16 amino acids long. Trimming stripped 2 bases from V and 1 base from J, with 12 bases between. As DNA, the CDR3 is TGCGCCAGCAGCCAACCCAGGGAGGGTTCTGGAAACACCATATATTTT. Translating gives CASSQPREGSGNTIYF.

The chain combines TRBV5-5 with TRBJ2-4, with D maybe TRBD2 (5 bases). Germline loops: CDR1 SGHKS, CDR2 YYEKEE (reference sequence). The ends were cut back, 1 base at V and 12 bases at J, with 17 bases in the middle. The CDR3 loop spans 14 amino acids. CDR3 DNA: TGTGCCAGCAGCTTGCAGAGGGAGATCTGGAATCAGTACTTC. It encodes CASSLQREIWNQYF.

This clone was seen a few times. This chain joins TRBV6-1 and TRBJ2-3; TRBD1 might be the D (7 bases). This CDR3 is built from 14 residues. The V and J ends lost 4 bases and 5 bases respectively, with 13 bases between them. Germline lookup yields CDR1 MNHNS and CDR2 SASEGT. As DNA, the CDR3 is TGTGCCAGCAGTGCCAGGGGGGCCGAAGATACGCAGTATTTT. Amino acids: CASSARGAEDTQYF.

This chain links TRBV12-5 with TRBJ1-1; D unclear. This CDR3 has 17 amino acids. The germline V gene has CDR1 LGHNT and CDR2 FRNRAP. The CDR3 spells CAGQSWPGLAMNTEAFF. For the CDR3, the DNA is TGTGCAGGTCAATCATGGCCAGGCCTAGCCATGAACACTGAAGCTTTCTTT.

V gene TRBV15 combines with J gene TRBJ2-5; 7 nucleotides align to TRBD1. CDR1 is LNHNV, CDR2 YYDKDF, per germline (reference sequence). J lost 5 bases, V lost 3 bases, and 3 bases had no gene match. CDR3 length: 13 residues. This CDR3 is CATSRRGRETQYF. The CDR3, as DNA: TGTGCCACCAGCAGGAGGGGGCGGGAGACCCAGTACTTC.

V usage is TRBV29-1 and J usage is TRBJ2-1; no clear D. The CDR3 extends over 14 amino acids. CDR1 and CDR2 (germline): SQVTM, ANQGSEA. V was clipped by 5 bases and J by 6 bases, with 17 bases between them. CDR3 DNA sequence: TGCAGCGTTCAGGCACAGCCTCCCTCCAATGAGCAGTTCTTC. This encodes CSVQAQPPSNEQFF.

This chain joins TRBV14 and TRBJ2-7; the match to TRBD1 covers 10 bases. The CDR3 runs 17 residues. The V gene's germline CDR1 is SGHDN and CDR2 FVKESK. V dropped 4 bases and J dropped 2; count of bases not matched to a gene: 11. This CDR3 is CASSPNFGTGAAYEQYF. DNA of the CDR3: TGTGCCAGCAGCCCAAATTTCGGGACAGGGGCCGCCTACGAGCAGTACTTC.